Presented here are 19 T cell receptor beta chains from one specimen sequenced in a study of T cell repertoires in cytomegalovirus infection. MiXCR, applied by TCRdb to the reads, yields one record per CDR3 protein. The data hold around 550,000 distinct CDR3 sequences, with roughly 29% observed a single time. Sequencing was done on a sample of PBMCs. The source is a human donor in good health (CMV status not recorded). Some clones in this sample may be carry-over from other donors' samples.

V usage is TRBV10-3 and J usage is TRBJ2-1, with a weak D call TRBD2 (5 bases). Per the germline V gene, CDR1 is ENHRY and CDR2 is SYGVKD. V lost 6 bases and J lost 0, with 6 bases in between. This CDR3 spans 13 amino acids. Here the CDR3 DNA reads TGTGCCATCAGAGGGAGCTCCTACAATGAGCAGTTCTTC. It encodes CAIRGSSYNEQFF.

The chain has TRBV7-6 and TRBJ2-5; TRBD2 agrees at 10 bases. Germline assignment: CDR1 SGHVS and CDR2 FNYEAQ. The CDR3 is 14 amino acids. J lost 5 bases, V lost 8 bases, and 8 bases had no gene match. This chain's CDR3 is CASRRLAGDETQYF. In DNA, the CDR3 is TGTGCCAGCCGTAGGCTAGCGGGAGACGAGACCCAGTACTTC.

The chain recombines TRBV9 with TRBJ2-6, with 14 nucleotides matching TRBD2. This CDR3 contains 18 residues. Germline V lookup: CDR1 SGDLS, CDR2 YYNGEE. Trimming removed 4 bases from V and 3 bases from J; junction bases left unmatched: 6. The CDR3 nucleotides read TGTGCCAGCAGCCGGGGACTAGCGGGAGTGGGTGGGGCCAACGTCCTGACTTTC. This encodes CASSRGLAGVGGANVLTF.

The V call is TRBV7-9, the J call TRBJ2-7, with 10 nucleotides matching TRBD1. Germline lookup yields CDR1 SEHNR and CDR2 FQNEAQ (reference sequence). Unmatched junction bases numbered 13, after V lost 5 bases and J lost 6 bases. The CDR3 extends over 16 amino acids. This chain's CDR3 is CASSKNPGQGQGEQYF. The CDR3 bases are TGTGCCAGCAGCAAAAACCCGGGACAGGGGCAGGGCGAGCAGTACTTC.

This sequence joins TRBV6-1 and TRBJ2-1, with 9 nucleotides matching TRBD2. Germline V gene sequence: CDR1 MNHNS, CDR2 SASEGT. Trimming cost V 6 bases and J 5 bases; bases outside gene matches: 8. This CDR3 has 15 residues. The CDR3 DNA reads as TGTGCCAGCAGACTTAGCGGGAGTAGCGACAATGAGCAGTTCTTC. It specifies CASRLSGSSDNEQFF.

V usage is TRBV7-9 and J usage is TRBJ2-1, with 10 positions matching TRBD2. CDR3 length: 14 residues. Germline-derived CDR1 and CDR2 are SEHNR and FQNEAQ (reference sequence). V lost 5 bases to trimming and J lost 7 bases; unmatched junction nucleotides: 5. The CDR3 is CASSLQGLANEQFF. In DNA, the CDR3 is TGTGCCAGCAGCCTACAGGGACTAGCGAATGAGCAGTTCTTC. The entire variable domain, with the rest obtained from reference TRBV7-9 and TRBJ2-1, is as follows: DTGVSQNPRHKITKRGQNVTFRCDPISEHNRLYWYRQTLGQGPEFLTYFQNEAQLEKSRLLSDRFSAERPKGSFSTLEIQRTEQGDSAMYLCASSLQGLANEQFFGPGTRLTVL.

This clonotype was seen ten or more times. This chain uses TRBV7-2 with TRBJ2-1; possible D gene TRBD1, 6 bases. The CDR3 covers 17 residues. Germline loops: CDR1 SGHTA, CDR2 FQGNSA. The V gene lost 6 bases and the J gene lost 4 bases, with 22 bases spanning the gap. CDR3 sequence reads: CASSGVGLQGTYNEQFF. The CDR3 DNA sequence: TGTGCCAGCAGTGGAGTGGGTCTACAGGGCACTTACAATGAGCAGTTCTTC.

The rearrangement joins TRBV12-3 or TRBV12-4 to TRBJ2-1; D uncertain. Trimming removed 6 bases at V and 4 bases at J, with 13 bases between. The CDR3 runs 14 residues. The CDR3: CASSRPSRYNEQFF. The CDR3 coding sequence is TGTGCCAGCAGCCGACCCTCTCGGTACAATGAGCAGTTCTTC.

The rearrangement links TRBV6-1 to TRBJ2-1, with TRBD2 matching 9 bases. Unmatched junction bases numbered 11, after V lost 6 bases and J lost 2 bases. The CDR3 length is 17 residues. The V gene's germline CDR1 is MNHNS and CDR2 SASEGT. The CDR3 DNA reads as TGTGCCAGCAGGGTTAATAGCGGGAGAGGCGCCTACAATGAGCAGTTCTTC. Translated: CASRVNSGRGAYNEQFF.

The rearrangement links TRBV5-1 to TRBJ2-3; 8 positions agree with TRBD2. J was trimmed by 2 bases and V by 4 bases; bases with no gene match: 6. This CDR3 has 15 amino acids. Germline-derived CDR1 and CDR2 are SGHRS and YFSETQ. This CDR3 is CASSPGGAPTDTQYF. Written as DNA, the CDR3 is TGCGCCAGCAGCCCCGGGGGGGCTCCCACAGATACGCAGTATTTT.

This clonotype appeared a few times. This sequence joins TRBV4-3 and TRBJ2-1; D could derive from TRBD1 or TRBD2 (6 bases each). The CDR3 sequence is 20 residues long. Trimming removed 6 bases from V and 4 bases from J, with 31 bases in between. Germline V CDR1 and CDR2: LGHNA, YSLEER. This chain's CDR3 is CASSEVADAYEGVTYNEQFF. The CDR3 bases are TGCGCCAGCAGTGAGGTAGCGGATGCCTACGAGGGGGTTACTTACAATGAGCAGTTCTTC.

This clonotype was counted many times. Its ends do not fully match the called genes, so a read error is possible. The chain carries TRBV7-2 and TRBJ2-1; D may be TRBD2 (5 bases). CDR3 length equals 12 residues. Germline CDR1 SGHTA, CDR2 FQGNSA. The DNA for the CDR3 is TGTGCCAGCAACTTAAGAGCGGATGAGCAGTTCTTC. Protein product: CASNLRADEQFF.

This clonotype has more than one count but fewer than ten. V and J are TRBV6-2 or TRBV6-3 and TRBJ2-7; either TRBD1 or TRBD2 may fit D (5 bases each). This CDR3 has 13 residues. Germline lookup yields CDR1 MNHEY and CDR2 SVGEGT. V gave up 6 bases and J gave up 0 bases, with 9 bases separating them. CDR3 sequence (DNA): TGTGCCAGCAGGAGAGGGGTCTCCTACGAGCAGTACTTC. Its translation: CASRRGVSYEQYF.

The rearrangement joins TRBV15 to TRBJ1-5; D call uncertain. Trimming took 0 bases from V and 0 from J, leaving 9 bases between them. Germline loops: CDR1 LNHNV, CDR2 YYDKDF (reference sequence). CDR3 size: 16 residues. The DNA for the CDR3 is TGTGCCACCAGCAGAGATAGCCAGTATAGCAATCAGCCCCAGCATTTT. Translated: CATSRDSQYSNQPQHF.

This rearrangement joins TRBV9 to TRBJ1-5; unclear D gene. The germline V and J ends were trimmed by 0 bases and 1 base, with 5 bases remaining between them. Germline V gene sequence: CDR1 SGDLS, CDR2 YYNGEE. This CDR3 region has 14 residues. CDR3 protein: CASSVEASNQPQHF. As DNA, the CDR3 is TGTGCCAGCAGCGTAGAGGCGAGCAATCAGCCCCAGCATTTT.

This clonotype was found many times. CDR3 coding DNA: TGTGCCAGCAGTTTATCACGAATCTATGGCTACACCTTC. Translated, it gives CASSLSRIYGYTF. The chain couples TRBV12-3 or TRBV12-4 to TRBJ1-2; D remains unclear. With 2 bases removed from V and 4 bases from J, the gap between germline ends came to 8 bases. The CDR3 loop spans 13 amino acids.

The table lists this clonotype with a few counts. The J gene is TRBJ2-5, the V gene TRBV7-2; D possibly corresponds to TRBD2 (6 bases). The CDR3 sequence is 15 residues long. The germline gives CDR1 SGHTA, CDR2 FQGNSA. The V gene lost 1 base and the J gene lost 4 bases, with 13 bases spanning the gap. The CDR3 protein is CASSLVHGRRETQYF. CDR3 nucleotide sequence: TGTGCCAGCAGCTTAGTGCACGGGAGAAGAGAGACCCAGTACTTC.

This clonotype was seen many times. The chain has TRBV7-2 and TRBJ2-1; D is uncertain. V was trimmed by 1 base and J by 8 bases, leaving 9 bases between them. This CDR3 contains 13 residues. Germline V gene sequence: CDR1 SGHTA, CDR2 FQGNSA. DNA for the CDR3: TGTGCCAGCAGCTTAGGCAGAGACGATGAGCAGTTCTTC. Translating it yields CASSLGRDDEQFF.

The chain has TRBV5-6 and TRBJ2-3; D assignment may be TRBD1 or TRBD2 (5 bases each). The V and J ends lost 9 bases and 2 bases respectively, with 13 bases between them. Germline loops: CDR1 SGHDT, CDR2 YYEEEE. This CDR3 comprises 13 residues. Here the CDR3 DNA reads TGTGCCACCCGGGGCTGGAACACAGATACGCAGTATTTT. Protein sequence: CATRGWNTDTQYF.